This section outlines one TCR beta chain sequence together with its context. The data were obtained in a study of shared clonotypes between healthy human individuals. Libraries were prepared by immunoSEQ multiplex PCR; TCRdb keeps only in-frame clonotypes and omits some of them. The sample lists nearly 1 million clones, over 75% occurring once. Germline CDR1 reads SQVTM; CDR2 reads ANQGSEA. The CDR3 consists of 13 residues. With 6 bases removed from V and 3 bases from J, the gap between germline ends came to 12 bases. The receptor's source is a man between 18 and 35 years old in good health. This chain connects TRBV29-1 to TRBJ1-5; possible D gene TRBD1, 6 bases. Sequenced input: memory CD4+ T cells sorted from blood. Subset noted: CD45RA-negative fraction. The CDR3 loop is CSVQGQYNQPQHF. The CDR3 DNA follows: TGCAGCGTCCAAGGACAGTACAATCAGCCCCAGCATTTT.